The rows below give T cell receptor beta chains drawn from one sample of a study of early T cells in non-severe SARS-CoV-2 infection. TCRdb called the 5' RACE reads again in MiXCR, with one record for every CDR3 protein. The repertoire includes approximately 50,000 distinct CDR3 sequences, roughly 8.8% of them detected once, and more than 13% sits in the top ten. Sequencing was performed on whole blood. The receptor set was obtained from an adult who was a healthcare worker with PCR-confirmed SARS-CoV-2 infection or an uninfected control (not recorded which). Both conserved end residues are part of each CDR3. The order of the fields is clone size, J gene, V gene, D gene, CDR3 DNA, CDR3 protein. The D gene is left open where the match is weak. Clone sizes are given selectively: once, few, many, or a class where the clone is expanded.

few,TRBJ1-5,TRBV28,.,TGTGCCAGCAGCCCCACTAGTCGTAGCAATCAGCCCCAGCATTTT,CASSPTSRSNQPQHF
.,TRBJ1-2,TRBV27,TRBD1,TGTGCCAGCGCTCAGGACAGGGGATATGGCTACACCTTC,CASAQDRGYGYTF
few,TRBJ1-2,TRBV28,.,TGTGCCAGCCTAACAGGTTTACTTGGTGGCTACACCTTC,CASLTGLLGGYTF
many,TRBJ2-5,TRBV7-9,.,TGTGCCAGCAGCTTCTACGGGACTCCAAAAGAGACCCAGTACTTC,CASSFYGTPKETQYF
many,TRBJ1-1,TRBV27,TRBD1,TGTGCCAGCAGTTCAGGGGGCACTGAAGCTTTCTTT,CASSSGGTEAFF
.,TRBJ2-7,TRBV28,TRBD1,TGTGCCAGCAGTTTATCGGGACAGTCAAGTAACTACGAGCAGTACTTC,CASSLSGQSSNYEQYF
many,TRBJ2-7,TRBV6-2/TRBV6-3,.,TGTGCCGGACAGCGGGCTAGCTCTTACGAGCAGTACTTC,CAGQRASSYEQYF
.,TRBJ2-1,TRBV6-4,TRBD2,TGTGCCAGCAGTAATCGTGGGACTAGCGACTACAATGAGCAGTTCTTC,CASSNRGTSDYNEQFF
.,TRBJ2-1,TRBV20-1,TRBD1,TGCAGTGCTAGAGATCGGGGACAGTCCTACAATGAGCAGTTCTTC,CSARDRGQSYNEQFF
many,TRBJ2-1,TRBV2,.,TGTGCCAGCAGTGATGTTGGTTACAATGAGCAGTTCTTC,CASSDVGYNEQFF
few,TRBJ2-5,TRBV27,TRBD2,TGTGCCAGCAGTTTAAAGGCTAGCGGGTTCTCAAAGACCCAGTACTTC,CASSLKASGFSKTQYF
many,TRBJ2-3,TRBV7-9,TRBD2,TGTGCCACCCGGACTAGCGGGGGCACAGATACGCAGTATTTT,CATRTSGGTDTQYF
few,TRBJ2-3,TRBV10-3,.,TGTGCCATCAGTGAGGGCGGAAAGCCAGATACGCAGTATTTT,CAISEGGKPDTQYF
.,TRBJ1-5,TRBV7-9,TRBD1,TGTGCCAGCAGCCCGGGACAGGTGGACAATCAGCCCCAGCATTTT,CASSPGQVDNQPQHF
many,TRBJ1-5,TRBV4-1,.,TGCGCCAGCAGCTCGCGTATGGGGGGGAATCAGCCCCAGCATTTT,CASSSRMGGNQPQHF
many,TRBJ1-1,TRBV6-5,.,TGTGCCAGCAGTTACTCGACCGGGAACACTGAAGCTTTCTTT,CASSYSTGNTEAFF
many,TRBJ2-7,TRBV6-1,.,TGTGCCAGCAGCATCACCAGGGGTTCCTACGAGCAGTACTTC,CASSITRGSYEQYF
few,TRBJ1-1,TRBV28,.,TGTGCCAGCAGGGCAGGCTACACTGAAGCTTTCTTT,CASRAGYTEAFF
many,TRBJ1-1,TRBV10-2,TRBD1,TGCGCCAGCAGTAACAGGGGGCTTGGCACTGAAGCTTTCTTT,CASSNRGLGTEAFF
many,TRBJ2-1,TRBV5-4,.,TGTGCCAGCAGCCAAATCGACACCCTAAATTACAATGAGCAGTTCTTC,CASSQIDTLNYNEQFF
many,TRBJ2-1,TRBV12-3/TRBV12-4,TRBD2,TGTGCCAGCAGTTTGGGAGGTCGGAGCGGGAGGGAGGATGAGCAGTTCTTC,CASSLGGRSGREDEQFF
many,TRBJ1-1,TRBV9,.,TGTGCCAGCAGCGGTACCGGGCCCCTGTTTACTGAAGCTTTCTTT,CASSGTGPLFTEAFF
few,TRBJ1-1,TRBV7-9,.,TGTGCCAGCAGCTTATCCCTAGCAGGCACTGAAGCTTTCTTT,CASSLSLAGTEAFF
few,TRBJ1-2,TRBV29-1,.,TGCAGCGTTGCGGGGCAGTACCTCTATGGCTACACCTTC,CSVAGQYLYGYTF
medium-sized,TRBJ2-1,TRBV11-2,TRBD2,TGTGCCAGCAGTCAACCGGGACTAGCCTACAATGAGCAGTTCTTC,CASSQPGLAYNEQFF
few,TRBJ2-7,TRBV28,.,TGTGCCAGCAGTTTGCCGATAATTTACGAGCAGTACTTC,CASSLPIIYEQYF
many,TRBJ2-3,TRBV11-2,.,TGTGCCAGCAGCCGCGGACCCTCGCCGGGGGATACGCAGTATTTT,CASSRGPSPGDTQYF
few,TRBJ2-3,TRBV29-1,TRBD2,TGCAGCGTTGTCGGGACTAGCGATAGCACAGATACGCAGTATTTT,CSVVGTSDSTDTQYF
.,TRBJ2-1,TRBV29-1,.,TGCAGCGTTGAAGATCAAGGGAGAGGGATGCGTGAGCAGTTCTTC,CSVEDQGRGMREQFF
.,TRBJ1-4,TRBV12-3/TRBV12-4,.,TGTGCCAGCAGTTTTTCGGCCAGGATCGCAGCTAATGAAAAACTGTTTTTT,CASSFSARIAANEKLFF
.,TRBJ1-4,TRBV12-3/TRBV12-4,TRBD1,TGTGCCAGCAGAGATAGACAGGGCTTGGGGGAAAAACTGTTTTTT,CASRDRQGLGEKLFF
many,TRBJ2-3,TRBV7-7,.,TGTGCCAGCAGCCGTGGTGGCACAGATACGCAGTATTTT,CASSRGGTDTQYF
many,TRBJ2-7,TRBV4-3,.,TGCGCCAGCAGCCAATCGGTCAGGGGTTACGAGCAGTACTTC,CASSQSVRGYEQYF
few,TRBJ2-2,TRBV4-2,.,TGTGCCAGCAGCCAGCAAATTCGGGCCGTGGGGGACACCGGGGAGCTGTTTTTT,CASSQQIRAVGDTGELFF
.,TRBJ1-6,TRBV11-2,.,TGTGCCAGCAGTCAAAATTCACCCCTCCACTTT,CASSQNSPLHF
many,TRBJ2-5,TRBV2,.,TGTGCCAGCAACGCCCGGACTTGGGAGACCCAGTACTTC,CASNARTWETQYF
many,TRBJ2-2,TRBV11-1,.,TGTGCCAGCAGGCAAGGCTTTGGGGTGGCGAACACCGGGGAGCTGTTTTTT,CASRQGFGVANTGELFF
few,TRBJ2-5,TRBV11-1,TRBD2,TGTGCCAGCAGCACCTGGACTAGCGGGCTAGGGGAGACCCAGTACTTC,CASSTWTSGLGETQYF
many,TRBJ2-1,TRBV24-1,TRBD1,TGTGCCACCAGTGATTTTTCCACAGGGGTCAATGAGCAGTTCTTC,CATSDFSTGVNEQFF
few,TRBJ2-3,TRBV5-1,TRBD2,TGCGCCAGCAGCGGGGGACTAGTTGATAGCACAGATACGCAGTATTTT,CASSGGLVDSTDTQYF
few,TRBJ1-1,TRBV7-3,.,TGTGCCAGCAGCTTATACCCGGAGAACACTGAAGCTTTCTTT,CASSLYPENTEAFF
few,TRBJ2-5,TRBV29-1,.,TGCAGCGTTGGAAGTCTGGGTTTAAAAGAGACCCAGTACTTC,CSVGSLGLKETQYF
few,TRBJ2-7,TRBV20-1,TRBD2,TGCAGTGCTAGACGACTAGCGGGAGCCGCCGAGCAGTACTTC,CSARRLAGAAEQYF
many,TRBJ2-6,TRBV27,.,TGTGCCAGCAGCCGTTGGGCCCGTTCTTCTGGGGCCAACGTCCTGACTTTC,CASSRWARSSGANVLTF
many,TRBJ1-2,TRBV29-1,.,TGCAGCGTTTTGGGGGGGCGGGTAGGCTACACCTTC,CSVLGGRVGYTF
.,TRBJ2-1,TRBV28,TRBD2,TGTGCCAGCAGTTTCCCTCTGGGACTAGCTTTTGATCAGTTCTTC,CASSFPLGLAFDQFF
many,TRBJ2-7,TRBV20-1,TRBD2,TGCAGTGCTGGACGGCTAGCGGGAGTCTACGAGCAGTACTTC,CSAGRLAGVYEQYF
few,TRBJ2-6,TRBV19,.,TGTGCCAGTAGTATGTCGAAGCACAGCTCTGGGGCCAACGTCCTGACTTTC,CASSMSKHSSGANVLTF